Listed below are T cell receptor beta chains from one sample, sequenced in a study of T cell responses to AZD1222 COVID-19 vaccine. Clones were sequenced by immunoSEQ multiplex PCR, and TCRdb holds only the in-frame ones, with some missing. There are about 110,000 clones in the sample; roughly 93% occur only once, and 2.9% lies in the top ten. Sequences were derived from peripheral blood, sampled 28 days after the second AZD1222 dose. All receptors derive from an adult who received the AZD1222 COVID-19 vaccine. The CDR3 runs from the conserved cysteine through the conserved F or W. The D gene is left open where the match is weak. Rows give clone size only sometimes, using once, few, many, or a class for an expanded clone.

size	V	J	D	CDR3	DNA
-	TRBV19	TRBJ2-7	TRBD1	CASSTLAGTVSYEQYF	TGTGCCAGTAGTACCCTAGCCGGGACAGTCTCCTACGAGCAGTACTTC
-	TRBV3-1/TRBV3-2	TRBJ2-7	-	CASSQVWRGISYEQYF	TGTGCCAGCAGCCAAGTCTGGCGGGGAATTTCCTACGAGCAGTACTTC
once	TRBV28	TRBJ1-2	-	CASSTRVYGYTF	TGTGCCAGCAGTACCAGGGTGTATGGCTACACCTTC
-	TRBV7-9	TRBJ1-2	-	CASGQGTANYGYTF	TGTGCCAGCGGCCAGGGTACCGCTAACTATGGCTACACCTTC
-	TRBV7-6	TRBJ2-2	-	CASSARPGRRMGELFF	TGTGCCAGCAGCGCCCGCCCCGGACGGAGGATGGGGGAGCTGTTTTTT
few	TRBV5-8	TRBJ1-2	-	CASSLDSRYGYTF	TGTGCCAGCAGCTTAGACAGTCGTTATGGCTACACCTTC
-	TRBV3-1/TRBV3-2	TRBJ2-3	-	CASSQGPWNTDTQYF	TGTGCCAGCAGCCAGGGACCCTGGAACACAGATACGCAGTATTTT
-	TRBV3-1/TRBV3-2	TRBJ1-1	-	CASSQVRPGTTEAFF	TGTGCCAGCAGCCAAGTAAGGCCCGGGACCACTGAAGCTTTCTTT
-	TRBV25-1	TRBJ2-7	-	CASSAQGHEQYF	TGTGCCAGCAGTGCACAGGGCCACGAGCAGTACTTC
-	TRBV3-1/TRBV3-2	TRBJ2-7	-	CASSKVAFYEQYF	TGTGCCAGTTCGAAAGTGGCCTTCTACGAGCAGTACTTC
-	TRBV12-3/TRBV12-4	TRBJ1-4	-	CASSLREKLFF	TGTGCCAGCAGTCTGAGGGAAAAACTGTTTTTT
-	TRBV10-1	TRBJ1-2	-	CASSESHRYGYTF	TGCGCCAGCAGTGAGTCGCATCGGTATGGCTACACCTTC
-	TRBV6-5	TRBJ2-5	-	CASSFRSGTGETQYF	TGTGCCAGCAGTTTCCGAAGCGGGACAGGCGAGACCCAGTACTTC
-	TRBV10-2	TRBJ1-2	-	CASSGEGSGGYTF	TGCGCCAGCAGTGGTGAGGGGTCTGGAGGCTACACCTTC
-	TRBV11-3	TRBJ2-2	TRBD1	CASSSYSGTENTGELFF	TGTGCCAGCAGCTCCTATTCCGGGACAGAAAACACCGGGGAGCTGTTTTTT
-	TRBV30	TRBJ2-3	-	CAWGGEASPDTQYF	TGTGCCTGGGGAGGTGAGGCGTCCCCAGATACGCAGTATTTT
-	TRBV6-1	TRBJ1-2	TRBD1	CASSDRQGAYGYTF	TGTGCCAGCAGTGATCGACAGGGCGCCTATGGCTACACCTTC
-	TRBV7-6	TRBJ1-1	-	CASSLGPPAGSPTEAFF	TGTGCCAGCAGCTTGGGTCCCCCGGCAGGGTCACCCACTGAAGCTTTCTTT
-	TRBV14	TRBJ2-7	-	CASSLLDGISYEQYF	TGTGCCAGCAGCCTCCTGGACGGGATCTCCTACGAGCAGTACTTC
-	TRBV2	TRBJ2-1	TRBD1	CASSETGGLYNEQFF	TGTGCCAGCAGTGAAACAGGGGGTCTCTACAATGAGCAGTTCTTC
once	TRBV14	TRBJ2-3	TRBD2	CASSQASGSRETDTQYF	TGTGCCAGCAGCCAAGCTAGCGGGTCTCGCGAAACAGATACGCAGTATTTT
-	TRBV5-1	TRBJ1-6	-	CASSSRDRNSPLHF	TGCGCCAGCAGCTCCCGGGACCGGAATTCACCCCTCCACTTT
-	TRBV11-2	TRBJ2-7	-	CASSLAPKGTYEQYF	TGTGCCAGCAGCTTAGCACCTAAGGGTACCTACGAGCAGTACTTC
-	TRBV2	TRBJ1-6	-	CASIEGNSAPKKSPLHF	TGTGCCAGCATTGAAGGGAACTCGGCCCCGAAAAAATCACCCCTCCACTTT
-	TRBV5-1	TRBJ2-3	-	CASRGRSNTDTQYF	TGCGCCAGCAGGGGTAGATCCAACACAGATACGCAGTATTTT
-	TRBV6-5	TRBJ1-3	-	CATRTVGNTIYF	TGTGCCACCCGGACAGTCGGAAACACCATATATTTT
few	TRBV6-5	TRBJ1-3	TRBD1	CASSYSGQGGGNTIYF	TGTGCCAGCAGTTACTCCGGACAGGGAGGGGGAAACACCATATATTTT
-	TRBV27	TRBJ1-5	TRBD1	CASSHDPRTGSNQPQHF	TGTGCCAGCAGTCACGACCCAAGGACAGGGTCAAATCAGCCCCAGCATTTT
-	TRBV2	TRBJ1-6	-	CASSGDRSQGNSPLHF	TGTGCCAGCAGCGGCGATAGAAGCCAAGGGAATTCACCCCTCCACTTT
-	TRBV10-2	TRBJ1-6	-	CASSEGIWNYNSPLHF	TGCGCCAGCAGTGAAGGCATTTGGAACTATAATTCACCCCTCCACTTT
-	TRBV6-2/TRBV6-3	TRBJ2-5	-	CASSYSPDWTQYF	TGTGCCAGCAGTTACTCGCCGGATTGGACCCAGTACTTC
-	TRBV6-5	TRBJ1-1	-	CASSYGGVNTEAFF	TGTGCCAGCAGTTACGGTGGGGTAAACACTGAAGCTTTCTTT
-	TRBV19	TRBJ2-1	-	CASSRAASYNEQFF	TGTGCCAGTAGTAGGGCAGCGTCCTACAATGAGCAGTTCTTC
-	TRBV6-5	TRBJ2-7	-	CLSRRSSYEQYF	TGCCTAAGCCGACGTAGCTCCTACGAGCAGTACTTC
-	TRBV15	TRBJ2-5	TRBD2	CATSPWRQAGGQGETQYF	TGTGCCACCAGCCCCTGGAGGCAAGCGGGGGGCCAAGGGGAGACCCAGTACTTC
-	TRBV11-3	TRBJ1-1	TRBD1	CASSKDRGVNTEAFF	TGTGCCAGCAGCAAGGACAGGGGCGTGAACACTGAAGCTTTCTTT
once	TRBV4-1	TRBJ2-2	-	CASSQNLGGRGSAGELFF	TGCGCCAGCAGCCAGAACTTAGGGGGGCGGGGTTCGGCCGGGGAGCTGTTTTTT
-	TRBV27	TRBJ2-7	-	CASSPGVGPPTYEQYF	TGTGCCAGCAGTCCCGGGGTTGGGCCACCGACCTACGAGCAGTACTTC
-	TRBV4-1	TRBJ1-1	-	CASSQGELTEAFF	TGCGCCAGCAGCCAAGGGGAGTTGACTGAAGCTTTCTTT
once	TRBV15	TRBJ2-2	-	CATSRDSLGGGELFF	TGTGCCACCAGCAGAGATAGCCTCGGGGGCGGGGAGCTGTTTTTT
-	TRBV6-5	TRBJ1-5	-	CASSPEGGAYQPQHF	TGTGCCAGCAGCCCGGAGGGGGGCGCGTACCAGCCCCAGCATTTT
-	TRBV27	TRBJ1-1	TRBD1	CASSLRQGEAFF	TGTGCCAGCAGTTTACGACAGGGTGAAGCTTTCTTT
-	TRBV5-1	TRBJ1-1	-	CASSLFAGNTEAFF	TGCGCCAGCAGCTTGTTCGCAGGGAACACTGAAGCTTTCTTT
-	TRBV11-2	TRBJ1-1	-	CASSLGTNTEAFF	TGTGCCAGCAGCTTAGGGACAAACACTGAAGCTTTCTTT
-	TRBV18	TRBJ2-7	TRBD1	CASSPLRTGPYEQYF	TGTGCCAGCTCACCTCTTAGGACAGGGCCCTACGAGCAGTACTTC
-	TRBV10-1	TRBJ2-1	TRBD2	CASSLTSGSSNEQFF	TGCGCCAGCAGCTTAACTAGCGGGAGTTCCAATGAGCAGTTCTTC
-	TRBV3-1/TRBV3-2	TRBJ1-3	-	CASSRDTSSSGNTIYF	TGTGCCAGCAGTAGGGACACATCGTCATCTGGAAACACCATATATTTT
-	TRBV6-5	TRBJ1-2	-	CASVTSPGGGYGYTF	TGTGCCAGTGTCACTTCCCCTGGGGGCGGATATGGCTACACCTTC
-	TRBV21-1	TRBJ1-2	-	CARGGDYGYTF	TGTGCCAGAGGGGGTGACTATGGCTACACCTTC
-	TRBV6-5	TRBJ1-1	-	CASSLKIENTEAFF	TGTGCCAGCAGTCTTAAAATCGAGAACACTGAAGCTTTCTTT
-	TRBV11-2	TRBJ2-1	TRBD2	CASSYGRGGLSEQFF	TGTGCCAGCAGCTACGGGCGGGGGGGCCTCAGTGAGCAGTTCTTC
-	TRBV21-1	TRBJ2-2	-	CASRISVWRGTGELFF	TGTGCCAGCAGAATTTCGGTGTGGAGGGGCACCGGGGAGCTGTTTTTT
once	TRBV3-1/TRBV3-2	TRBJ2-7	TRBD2	CASRGGAYEQYF	TGTGCCAGTAGGGGAGGGGCCTACGAGCAGTACTTC
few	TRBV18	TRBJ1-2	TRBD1	CASSRAQGSGANYGYTF	TGTGCCAGCTCACGGGCACAGGGGTCGGGTGCTAACTATGGCTACACCTTC
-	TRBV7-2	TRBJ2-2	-	CASSLSVGVNTGELFF	TGTGCCAGCAGCTTATCAGTCGGAGTTAACACCGGGGAGCTGTTTTTT